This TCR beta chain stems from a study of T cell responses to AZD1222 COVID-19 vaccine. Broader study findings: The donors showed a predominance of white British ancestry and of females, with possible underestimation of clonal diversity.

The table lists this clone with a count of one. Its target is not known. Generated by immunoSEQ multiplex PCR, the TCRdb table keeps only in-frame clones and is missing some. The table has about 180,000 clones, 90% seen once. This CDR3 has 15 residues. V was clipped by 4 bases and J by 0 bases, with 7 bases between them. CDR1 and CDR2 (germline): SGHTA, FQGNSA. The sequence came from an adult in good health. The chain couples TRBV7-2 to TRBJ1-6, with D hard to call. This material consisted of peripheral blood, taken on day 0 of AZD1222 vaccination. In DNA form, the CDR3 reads TGTGCCAGCAGCTCCTCCAACTCCTATAATTCACCCCTCCACTTT. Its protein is CASSSSNSYNSPLHF.